This T cell receptor (beta chain) was identified during a study of T cells in Graves' hyperthyroidism and ophthalmopathy. Study-level findings and limits: The model's output predicted ophthalmopathy at a median of roughly 6.9 months prior to onset.

This clonotype was found many times. Its antigen remains unidentified. Amplification targeted TCR beta CDR3 regions from RNA transcripts. The primer set for the first-round RT-PCR of the TCR CDR3 was HTBI. Each CDR3 protein is one row after TCRdb ran MiXCR on the multiplex PCR reads. The sample gives more than 550,000 distinct CDR3 sequences, 15% to 20% of which show up once; 15% to 19% is in the top ten. Trimming shortened V by 1 base and J by 6 bases, and 9 bases separated the two germline ends. In germline, CDR1 is SNHLY, CDR2 FYNNEI. The CDR3 runs 13 residues. Orbital computed tomography, thyroid ultrasound, serum thyroxine and TRAb, and clinical symptoms together informed the diagnoses.

This TCR was sampled from a man between 50 and 59 years old with Graves' hyperthyroidism. This chain joins TRBV2 and TRBJ1-2; D is ambiguous. Sequencing was performed on blood. The DNA of the CDR3 is TGTGCCAGCAGTGAAGGAACCTATAATGGCTACACCTTC. Translation: CASSEGTYNGYTF.